The 32 T cell receptor beta chains below come from one sample, sequenced in a study of blood T cell repertoires in COVID-19. Clones were sequenced by immunoSEQ multiplex PCR, and TCRdb holds only the in-frame ones, with some missing. The sample has under 300,000 clones, roughly 84% seen once. The sample consisted of peripheral blood. These receptors came from a woman aged 40 to 49 with active or convalescent COVID-19.

The chain recombines TRBV15 with TRBJ1-3; D call uncertain. This CDR3 is 17 amino acids long. The V end was cut by 0 bases, the J end by 0 bases, with 12 bases between. Germline loops: CDR1 LNHNV, CDR2 YYDKDF (reference sequence). The CDR3: CATSRDSGASSGNTIYF. Written as DNA, the CDR3 is TGTGCCACCAGCAGAGATTCGGGTGCAAGCTCTGGAAACACCATATATTTT.

This chain connects TRBV19 to TRBJ1-2, with TRBD1 matching 10 bases. This CDR3 contains 15 residues. The V gene's germline CDR1 is LNHDA and CDR2 SQIVND (reference sequence). With 3 bases clipped from V and 5 bases from J, the junction kept 6 bases outside the gene matches. CDR3 loop: CASSIHGTGVYGYTF. CDR3 nucleotides: TGTGCCAGTAGTATCCACGGGACAGGGGTTTATGGCTACACCTTC.

The chain is built from TRBV24-1 and TRBJ2-1, with 16 bases lining up with TRBD2. CDR1 and CDR2 (germline): KGHDR, SFDVKD. J was trimmed by 9 bases and V by 4 bases; bases with no gene match: 5. CDR3 size: 16 residues. The CDR3 loop reads CATSDPGLAGGSEQFF. For the CDR3, the DNA is TGTGCCACCAGTGACCCGGGACTAGCGGGGGGGTCTGAGCAGTTCTTC.

This clone was picked up one time. This chain connects TRBV7-3 to TRBJ2-3; D might be TRBD2 (6 bases). The V end was cut by 1 base, the J end by 0 bases, with 14 bases between. CDR1 is SGHTA and CDR2 is FQGTGA in the germline V gene. CDR3 length equals 17 residues. The CDR3 nucleotides read TGTGCCAGCAGCTTAAGTGGAGTTCGGGGGAGCACAGATACGCAGTATTTT. Amino acid sequence: CASSLSGVRGSTDTQYF.

CDR3 amino acids: CASSEGGLRDIQPQHF. In DNA form, the CDR3 reads TGTGCCAGCAGTGAAGGCGGGTTGAGGGATATCCAGCCCCAGCATTTT. The gene calls are TRBV2 and TRBJ1-5; D not certain. This CDR3 is built from 16 residues. Trimming shortened V by 1 base and J by 7 bases, and 17 bases separated the two germline ends. Germline V gene lookup returns CDR1 SNHLY and CDR2 FYNNEI.

The chain employs TRBV10-3 and TRBJ2-2, with D possibly TRBD1 on 6 matching bases. The CDR3 loop spans 15 amino acids. The V gene's germline CDR1 is ENHRY and CDR2 SYGVKD. V was shortened by 3 bases and J by 5 bases, with 13 bases between the two germline ends. The CDR3 here is CAISDRGVGTGELFF. The CDR3 coding sequence is TGTGCCATCAGTGACAGGGGAGTTGGTACCGGGGAGCTGTTTTTT.

This clone turned up a few times. The genes are TRBV28 and TRBJ1-5; D perhaps matches TRBD1 (5 bases). CDR3 length: 16 residues. Between the trimmed V and J ends, which lost 3 bases and 3 bases, there was a span of 15 bases. Looked up from germline, CDR1 is MDHEN and CDR2 is SYDVKM. CDR3 bases: TGTGCCAGCAGTTTCGGCAGGGCCCTTTCCAATCAGCCCCAGCATTTT. It specifies CASSFGRALSNQPQHF.

This clone appeared once. Other DNA sequences in this specimen translate into the identical CDR3. The V gene is TRBV6-1, the J gene TRBJ2-5; D possibly corresponds to TRBD2 (5 bases). Trimming left V 1 base short and J 2 bases short, with 8 bases between. CDR1 is MNHNS, CDR2 SASEGT, per germline. CDR3 length equals 14 residues. DNA for the CDR3: TGTGCCAGCAGTGAAGGCGGGTGGCAAGAGACCCAGTACTTC. Translating gives CASSEGGWQETQYF.

The DNA of the CDR3 is TGTGCCAGCAGTTTATCCAGTCCCTATGGCTACACCTTC. Residues: CASSLSSPYGYTF. The chain combines TRBV28 with TRBJ1-2; no reliable D call. CDR1 is MDHEN, CDR2 SYDVKM, per germline. V was cut by 1 base and J by 4 bases, with 7 bases left in between. CDR3 length equals 13 residues.

V gene TRBV4-1 combines with J gene TRBJ1-6; 7 nucleotides match TRBD1. Per germline, CDR1 MGHRA and CDR2 YSYEKL. Trimming took 4 bases from V and 5 from J; bases not matched to a gene: 11. The CDR3 has 17 amino acids. The DNA for the CDR3 is TGCGCCAGCAGCCCAGCCCTGACAGGGAAGAATAATTCACCCCTCCACTTT. Residues: CASSPALTGKNNSPLHF.

V gene TRBV5-1 combines with J gene TRBJ2-1; 11 bases match TRBD2. The CDR3 sequence is 16 residues long. The germline V gene encodes CDR1 SGHRS and CDR2 YFSETQ. Trimming took 4 bases from V and 2 from J; bases not matched to a gene: 5. Written as DNA, the CDR3 is TGCGCCAGCAGCCCTAGCGGGGGGCTTACCTACAATGAGCAGTTCTTC. Translated: CASSPSGGLTYNEQFF.

CDR3 coding DNA: TGTGCCAGCAGCCAAGATTCAGGGGAAGGATCACCCCTCCACTTT. It codes for CASSQDSGEGSPLHF. The chain is built from TRBV3-1 (or the pseudogene TRBV3-2) and TRBJ1-6; tentatively, D is TRBD1 (6 bases). The germline V gene has CDR1 LGHDT and CDR2 YNNKEL (reference sequence). This CDR3 comprises 15 residues. V lost 0 bases and J lost 10, with 13 bases in between.

The gene calls are TRBV4-1 and TRBJ2-2; perhaps TRBD2 as D (7 bases). Germline V lookup: CDR1 MGHRA, CDR2 YSYEKL. This CDR3 comprises 16 residues. V shed 5 bases and J shed 2 bases, with 15 bases lying between them. The CDR3 region is CASSVRSGGNTGELFF. The CDR3, as DNA: TGCGCCAGCAGCGTAAGGTCGGGGGGCAACACCGGGGAGCTGTTTTTT.

The chain links TRBV5-1 to TRBJ2-1; TRBD2 agrees at 11 bases. This CDR3 contains 15 residues. Germline CDR1 and CDR2: SGHRS and YFSETQ. V lost 4 bases to trimming and J lost 2 bases; unmatched junction nucleotides: 2. CDR3: CASSVSGGAYNEQFF. CDR3 sequence (DNA): TGCGCCAGCAGCGTTAGCGGGGGGGCCTACAATGAGCAGTTCTTC.

CDR3 sequence reads: CASSQSFGDYSPLHF. CDR3 bases: TGTGCCAGCAGCCAGAGCTTCGGGGATTATTCACCCCTCCACTTT. V usage is TRBV14 and J usage is TRBJ1-6; D is ambiguous. CDR1 and CDR2 (germline): SGHDN, FVKESK. CDR3 length equals 15 residues. V was clipped by 3 bases and J by 8 bases, with 14 bases between them.

CDR3 nucleotide sequence: TGTGCCAGCTCACCACCACTCTACAATGAGCAGTTCTTC. It yields the protein CASSPPLYNEQFF. The chain uses TRBV18 and TRBJ2-1, with D unclear. CDR1 is KGHSH and CDR2 is LQKENI in the germline V gene. V shed 0 bases and J shed 3 bases, with 3 bases lying between them. The CDR3 sequence is 13 residues long.

The chain combines TRBV28 with TRBJ2-5, with 10 nucleotides matching TRBD2. CDR3 length equals 17 residues. V trimming: 1 base; J trimming: 4 bases; junction bases outside the gene matches: 9. The germline V gene has CDR1 MDHEN and CDR2 SYDVKM. This CDR3 is CASSLFERGGNRETQYF. The CDR3 nucleotides read TGTGCCAGCAGTTTATTTGAGCGGGGGGGCAATCGAGAGACCCAGTACTTC.

The chain carries TRBV3-1 (or the pseudogene TRBV3-2) and TRBJ1-1; D might be TRBD1 (5 bases). Between the trimmed V and J ends, which lost 2 bases and 4 bases, there was a span of 11 bases. This CDR3 has 14 residues. Germline-derived CDR1 and CDR2 are LGHDT and YNNKEL (reference sequence). The CDR3 protein is CASSQTRVGTEAFF. In nucleotides, the CDR3 is TGTGCCAGCAGCCAAACCAGGGTGGGCACTGAAGCTTTCTTT.

The chain joins TRBV12-3 or TRBV12-4 to TRBJ2-2; TRBD2 is a possible D gene (5 bases). Trimming left V 3 bases short and J 8 bases short, with 10 bases between. The CDR3 spans 13 residues. CDR3 DNA sequence: TGTGCCAGCAGTTTCCAGCGAGGGGGGGAGCTGTTTTTT. Translation: CASSFQRGGELFF.

This clone came up once. V and J are TRBV7-8 and TRBJ2-1; tentatively, D is TRBD1 (5 bases). There are 15 residues in the CDR3. The ends were cut back, 5 bases at V and 8 bases at J, with 19 bases in the middle. Germline CDR1 and CDR2: SGHVS and FQNEAQ. DNA for the CDR3: TGTGCCAGCAGCGTACAGGTTAAGCAATGGGATGAGCAGTTCTTC. Amino acids: CASSVQVKQWDEQFF.

This chain connects TRBV6-1 to TRBJ2-6; possibly TRBD1 for D (5 bases). This CDR3 spans 18 amino acids. Germline V lookup: CDR1 MNHNS, CDR2 SASEGT. Between the trimmed V and J ends, which lost 2 bases and 2 bases, there was a span of 16 bases. In DNA form, the CDR3 reads TGTGCCAGCAGTGAATTAAGGGTGGGGCCCGCTGGGGCCAACGTCCTGACTTTC. Protein sequence: CASSELRVGPAGANVLTF.

V is TRBV9 and J is TRBJ2-1; perhaps TRBD2 as D (6 bases). V dropped 1 base and J dropped 7 bases, with 9 bases sitting between them. Germline loops: CDR1 SGDLS, CDR2 YYNGEE. The CDR3 has 13 residues. The chain's CDR3 is CASSVQGGNEQFF. The CDR3 DNA reads as TGTGCCAGCAGCGTACAGGGAGGTAATGAGCAGTTCTTC.

This clone was seen only a few times. The chain is built from TRBV6-5 and TRBJ1-2; 9 bases line up with TRBD1. This CDR3 is built from 15 residues. Germline lookup yields CDR1 MNHEY and CDR2 SVGAGI. The V and J ends lost 4 bases and 4 bases, in that order; junction bases with no gene match: 7. The chain's CDR3 is CASSSGTGSIYGYTF. CDR3 DNA: TGTGCCAGCAGTTCCGGGACAGGGAGCATCTATGGCTACACCTTC.

This chain joins TRBV28 and TRBJ1-2; a weak D match, TRBD1 (6 bases). CDR3 length: 15 residues. Trimming cost V 6 bases and J 4 bases, with 18 bases left between them. Germline CDR1 reads MDHEN; CDR2 reads SYDVKM. The CDR3 DNA follows: TGTGCCAGCAGACTTACAGGGATGGTTGGCTATGGCTACACCTTC. As protein: CASRLTGMVGYGYTF.

The J gene is TRBJ1-2, the V gene TRBV19, with 8 nucleotides matching TRBD1. This CDR3 is 15 amino acids long. The J segment lost 8 bases and the V segment lost 3 bases, leaving 11 bases of the junction unmatched. Germline CDR1 LNHDA, CDR2 SQIVND (reference sequence). The CDR3 spells CASSMGSGTGRGYTF. The CDR3 nucleotides are TGTGCCAGTAGTATGGGCTCCGGGACAGGAAGGGGCTACACCTTC.

This rearrangement joins TRBV5-1 to TRBJ1-6; D uncertain. This CDR3 region has 13 residues. Germline-derived CDR1 and CDR2 are SGHRS and YFSETQ. Trimming cost V 1 base and J 8 bases, with 7 bases left between them. The CDR3 spells CASSLTLDSPLHF. In DNA form, the CDR3 reads TGCGCCAGCAGCTTGACTCTTGATTCACCCCTCCACTTT.

This sequence joins TRBV28 and TRBJ1-3; D uncertain. V was clipped by 3 bases and J by 2 bases, with 17 bases between them. Per germline, CDR1 MDHEN and CDR2 SYDVKM. The CDR3 totals 17 residues. CDR3 in amino acids: CASSFRHLAGAGNTIYF. The CDR3 DNA sequence: TGTGCCAGCAGTTTTCGGCATTTAGCCGGGGCTGGAAACACCATATATTTT.

DNA of the CDR3: TGTGCCAGCAGCTCCCGCAATGAGCAGTTCTTC. It specifies CASSSRNEQFF. The chain has TRBV11-1 and TRBJ2-1, with D uncertain. Per germline, CDR1 SGHAT and CDR2 FQDESV (reference sequence). The CDR3 contains 11 residues. Trimming stripped 4 bases from V and 6 bases from J, with 4 bases between.

This clone was counted once. The rearrangement links TRBV7-8 to TRBJ1-2; TRBD1 aligns across 7 bases. The CDR3 is 16 residues long. Trimming removed 4 bases from V and 8 bases from J; junction bases left unmatched: 16. Per germline, CDR1 SGHVS and CDR2 FQNEAQ. CDR3 residues: CASSSSTGTAEGGYTF. The CDR3 DNA is TGTGCCAGCAGCTCTTCAACCGGGACAGCTGAAGGCGGCTACACCTTC.

V is TRBV15 and J is TRBJ1-1; the match to TRBD1 covers 8 bases. V lost 3 bases and J lost 3; bases outside the gene matches: 3. The length of the CDR3 is 14 residues. Germline V gene lookup returns CDR1 LNHNV and CDR2 YYDKDF (reference sequence). The CDR3 region is CATSRDRADTEAFF. The CDR3 bases are TGTGCCACCAGCAGGGACAGGGCTGACACTGAAGCTTTCTTT.

The V call is TRBV5-5, the J call TRBJ1-1, with D perhaps matching TRBD1 (6 bases). The V end was cut by 3 bases, the J end by 4 bases, with 19 bases between. The CDR3 length is 16 residues. Germline CDR1 SGHKS, CDR2 YYEKEE (reference sequence). The CDR3 region is CASSSGQGPVGTEAFF. As DNA, the CDR3 is TGTGCCAGCAGCTCCGGGCAGGGGCCTGTAGGCACTGAAGCTTTCTTT.

CDR3 region: CASSQGGSYYNEQFF. The CDR3 DNA reads TGTGCCAGCAGCCAGGGCGGGAGTTACTACAATGAGCAGTTCTTC. The V gene is TRBV7-7, the J gene TRBJ2-1; 7 bases map to TRBD2. CDR1 SSHAT and CDR2 FNYEAQ come from the germline V gene (reference sequence). Unmatched junction bases numbered 7, after V lost 5 bases and J lost 3 bases. The CDR3 covers 15 residues.